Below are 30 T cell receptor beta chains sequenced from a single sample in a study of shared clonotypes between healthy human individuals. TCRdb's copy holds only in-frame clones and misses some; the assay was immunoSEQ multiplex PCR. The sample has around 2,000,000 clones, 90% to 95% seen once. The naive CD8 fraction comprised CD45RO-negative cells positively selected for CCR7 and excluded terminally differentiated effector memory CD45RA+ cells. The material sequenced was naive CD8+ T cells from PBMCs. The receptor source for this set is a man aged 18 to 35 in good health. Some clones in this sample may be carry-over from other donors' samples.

CDR3 DNA: TGCGCCAGCAGCTTGGGCCCCCTTCCGCGCTACAATGAGCAGTTCTTC. Its translation: CASSLGPLPRYNEQFF. The V call is TRBV5-1, the J call TRBJ2-1, with no clear D. CDR3 length: 16 amino acids. The ends were cut back, 0 bases at V and 3 bases at J, with 13 bases in the middle. The germline V gene encodes CDR1 SGHRS and CDR2 YFSETQ.

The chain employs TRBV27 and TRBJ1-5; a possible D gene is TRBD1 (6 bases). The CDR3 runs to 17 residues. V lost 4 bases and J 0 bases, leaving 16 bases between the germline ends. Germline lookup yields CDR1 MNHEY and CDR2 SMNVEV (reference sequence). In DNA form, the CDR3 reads TGTGCCAGCAGTTATCCCGACAGGTCGACTAGCAATCAGCCCCAGCATTTT. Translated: CASSYPDRSTSNQPQHF.

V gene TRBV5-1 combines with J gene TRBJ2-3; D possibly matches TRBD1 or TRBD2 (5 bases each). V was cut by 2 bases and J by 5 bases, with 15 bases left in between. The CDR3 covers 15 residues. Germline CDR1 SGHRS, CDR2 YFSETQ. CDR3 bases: TGCGCCAGCAGCTTTTCGGCAGGGACCCGAGATACGCAGTATTTT. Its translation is CASSFSAGTRDTQYF.

The CDR3 coding sequence is TGTGCCAGCAGGCCCTTAGCGGGAGGTGTGAATGAGCAGTTCTTC. Protein product: CASRPLAGGVNEQFF. The V gene is TRBV27, the J gene TRBJ2-1; the match to TRBD2 covers 10 bases. The CDR3 length is 15 residues. J gave up 7 bases and V 6 bases, and 9 bases lay outside the gene matches. CDR1 and CDR2 from the germline V gene are MNHEY and SMNVEV (reference sequence).

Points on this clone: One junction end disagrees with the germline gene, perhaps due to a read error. The CDR3 here is CASSRRTSDNEQFF. The CDR3 DNA follows: TGTGCCAGCAGCCGACGGACCTCCGACAATGAGCAGTTCTTC. The rearrangement joins TRBV11-2 to TRBJ2-1; D remains ambiguous. There are 14 residues in the CDR3. Germline lookup yields CDR1 SGHAT and CDR2 FQNNGV.

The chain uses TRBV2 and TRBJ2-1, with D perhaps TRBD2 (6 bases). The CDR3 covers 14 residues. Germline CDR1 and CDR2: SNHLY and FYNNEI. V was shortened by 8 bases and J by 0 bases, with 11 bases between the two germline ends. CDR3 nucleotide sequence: TGTGCCAGCGGGGACTTGAGCTCCTACAATGAGCAGTTCTTC. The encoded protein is CASGDLSSYNEQFF. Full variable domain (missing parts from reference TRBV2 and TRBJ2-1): EPEVTQTPSHQVTQMGQEVILRCVPISNHLYFYWYRQILGQKVEFLVSFYNNEISEKSEIFDDQFSVERPDGSNFTLKIRSTKLEDSAMYFCASGDLSSYNEQFFGPGTRLTVL.

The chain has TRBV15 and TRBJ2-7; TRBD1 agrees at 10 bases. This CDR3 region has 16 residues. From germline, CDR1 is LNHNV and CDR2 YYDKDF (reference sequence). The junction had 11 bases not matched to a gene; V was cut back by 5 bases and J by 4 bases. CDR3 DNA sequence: TGTGCCACCAGCGCCCCGTACGGGACAGGGGTTTACGAGCAGTACTTC. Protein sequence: CATSAPYGTGVYEQYF.

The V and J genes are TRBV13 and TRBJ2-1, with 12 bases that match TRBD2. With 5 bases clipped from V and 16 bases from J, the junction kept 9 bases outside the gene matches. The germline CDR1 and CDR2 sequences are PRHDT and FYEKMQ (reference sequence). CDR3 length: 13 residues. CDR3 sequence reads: CASSTRTSGEDFF. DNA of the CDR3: TGTGCCAGCAGCACTAGGACTAGCGGGGAGGACTTCTTC.

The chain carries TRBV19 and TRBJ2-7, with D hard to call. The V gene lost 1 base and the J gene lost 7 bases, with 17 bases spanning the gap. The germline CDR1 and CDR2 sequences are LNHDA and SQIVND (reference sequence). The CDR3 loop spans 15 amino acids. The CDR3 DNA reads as TGTGCCAGTAGTATAGGGCCTGTAGGTTCGTGGGAGCAGTACTTC. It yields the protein CASSIGPVGSWEQYF.

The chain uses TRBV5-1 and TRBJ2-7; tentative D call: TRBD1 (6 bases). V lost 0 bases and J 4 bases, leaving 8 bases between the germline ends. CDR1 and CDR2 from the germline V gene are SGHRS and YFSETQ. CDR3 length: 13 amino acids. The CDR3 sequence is CASSLGTEYEQYF. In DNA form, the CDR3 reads TGCGCCAGCAGCTTGGGGACAGAGTACGAGCAGTACTTC.

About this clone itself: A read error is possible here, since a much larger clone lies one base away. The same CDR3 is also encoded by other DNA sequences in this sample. The CDR3 DNA reads as TGTGCCAGCAGCTTGGGGAGCTCCTACGAGCAGTACTTC. As protein: CASSLGSSYEQYF. The chain carries TRBV5-4 and TRBJ2-7; unclear D gene. Germline values: CDR1 SGHNT, CDR2 YYREEE (reference sequence). V lost 0 bases and J 0 bases, leaving 4 bases between the germline ends. This CDR3 is 13 amino acids long.

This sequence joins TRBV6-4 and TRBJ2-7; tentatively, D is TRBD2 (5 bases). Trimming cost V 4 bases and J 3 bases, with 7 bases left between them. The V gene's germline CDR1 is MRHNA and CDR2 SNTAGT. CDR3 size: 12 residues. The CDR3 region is CASSARDYEQYF. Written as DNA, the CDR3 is TGTGCCAGCAGTGCTCGGGACTACGAGCAGTACTTC.

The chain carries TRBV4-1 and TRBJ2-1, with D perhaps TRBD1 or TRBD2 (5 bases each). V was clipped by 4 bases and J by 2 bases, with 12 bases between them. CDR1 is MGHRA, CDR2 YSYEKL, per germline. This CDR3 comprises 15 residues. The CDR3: CASSPGPRAYNEQFF. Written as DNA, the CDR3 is TGCGCCAGCAGCCCGGGACCCCGAGCCTACAATGAGCAGTTCTTC.

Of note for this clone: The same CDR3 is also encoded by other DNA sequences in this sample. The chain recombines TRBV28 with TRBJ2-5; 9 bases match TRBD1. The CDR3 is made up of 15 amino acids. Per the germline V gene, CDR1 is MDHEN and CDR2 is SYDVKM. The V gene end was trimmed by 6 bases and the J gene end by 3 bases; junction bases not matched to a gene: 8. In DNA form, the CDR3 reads TGTGCCAGCAGACCCCTCCGGGACAGGGAAGAGACCCAGTACTTC. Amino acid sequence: CASRPLRDREETQYF.

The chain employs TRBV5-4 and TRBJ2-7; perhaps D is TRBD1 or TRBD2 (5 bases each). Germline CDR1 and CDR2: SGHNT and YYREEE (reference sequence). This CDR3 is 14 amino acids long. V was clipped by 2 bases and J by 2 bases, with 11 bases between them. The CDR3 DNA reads TGTGCCAGCAGCTTCCCGGGGCAGACCTACGAGCAGTACTTC. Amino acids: CASSFPGQTYEQYF. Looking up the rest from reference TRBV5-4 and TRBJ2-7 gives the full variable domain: ETGVTQSPTHLIKTRGQQVTLRCSSQSGHNTVSWYQQALGQGPQFIFQYYREEENGRGNFPPRFSGLQFPNYSSELNVNALELDDSALYLCASSFPGQTYEQYFGPGTRLTVT.

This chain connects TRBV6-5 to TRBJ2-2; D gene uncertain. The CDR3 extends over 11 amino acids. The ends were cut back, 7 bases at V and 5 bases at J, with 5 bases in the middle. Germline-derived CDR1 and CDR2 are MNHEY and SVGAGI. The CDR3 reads CASTRTGELFF. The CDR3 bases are TGTGCCAGCACCCGGACCGGGGAGCTGTTTTTT.

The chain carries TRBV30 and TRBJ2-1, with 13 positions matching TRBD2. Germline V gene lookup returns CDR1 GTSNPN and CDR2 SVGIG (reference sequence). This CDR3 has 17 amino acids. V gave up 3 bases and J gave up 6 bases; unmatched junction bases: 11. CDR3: CAWRDGLAGVIVNEQFF. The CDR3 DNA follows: TGTGCCTGGAGAGACGGACTAGCGGGAGTAATTGTCAATGAGCAGTTCTTC.

CDR3 sequence: CASSQDPSGRMSGELFF. In DNA, the CDR3 is TGCGCCAGCAGCCAAGATCCAAGCGGGAGGATGTCCGGGGAGCTGTTTTTT. The chain carries TRBV4-3 and TRBJ2-2; 9 bases line up with TRBD2. V lost 0 bases to trimming and J lost 6 bases; unmatched junction nucleotides: 8. The CDR3 sequence is 17 residues long. Per the germline V gene, CDR1 is LGHNA and CDR2 is YSLEER.

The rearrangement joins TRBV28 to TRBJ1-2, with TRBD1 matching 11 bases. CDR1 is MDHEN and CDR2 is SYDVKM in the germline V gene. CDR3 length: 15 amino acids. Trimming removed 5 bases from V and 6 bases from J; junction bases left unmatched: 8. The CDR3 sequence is CASSTWTGGSDGYTF. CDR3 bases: TGTGCCAGCAGTACGTGGACAGGGGGCTCCGATGGCTACACCTTC.

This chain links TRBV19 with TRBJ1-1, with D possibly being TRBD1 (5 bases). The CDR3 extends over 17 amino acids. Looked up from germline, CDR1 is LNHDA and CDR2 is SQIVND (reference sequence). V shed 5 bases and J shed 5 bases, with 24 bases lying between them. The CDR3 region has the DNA TGTGCCAGTAGTGCGTTAGGGACCCAACCCCGGGGGACTGAAGCTTTCTTT. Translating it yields CASSALGTQPRGTEAFF.

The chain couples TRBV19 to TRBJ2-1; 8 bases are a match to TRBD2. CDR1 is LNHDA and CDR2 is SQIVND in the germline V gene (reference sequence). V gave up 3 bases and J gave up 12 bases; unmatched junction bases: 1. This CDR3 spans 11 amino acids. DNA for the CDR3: TGTGCCAGTAGTATCGCGGGAGGGCAGTTCTTC. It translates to CASSIAGGQFF. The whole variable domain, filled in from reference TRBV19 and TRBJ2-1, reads DGGITQSPKYLFRKEGQNVTLSCEQNLNHDAMYWYRQDPGQGLRLIYYSQIVNDFQKGDIAEGYSVSREKKESFPLTVTSAQKNPTAFYLCASSIAGGQFFGPGTRLTVL.

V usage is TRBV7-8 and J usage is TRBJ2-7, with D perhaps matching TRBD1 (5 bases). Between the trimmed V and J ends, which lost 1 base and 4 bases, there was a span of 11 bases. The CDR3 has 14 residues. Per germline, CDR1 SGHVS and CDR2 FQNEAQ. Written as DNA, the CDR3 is TGTGCCAGCAGCTTAGTTGCCAGGGTATACGAGCAGTACTTC. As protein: CASSLVARVYEQYF.

CDR3 nucleotide sequence: TGTGCCAGCAGCTTATTCCGGGACAGGGTTTACGAGCAGTACTTC. Its translation: CASSLFRDRVYEQYF. The chain joins TRBV11-2 to TRBJ2-7; 9 bases are a match to TRBD1. The CDR3 runs 15 residues. V dropped 2 bases and J dropped 4; count of bases not matched to a gene: 6. Germline CDR1 is SGHAT and CDR2 is FQNNGV.

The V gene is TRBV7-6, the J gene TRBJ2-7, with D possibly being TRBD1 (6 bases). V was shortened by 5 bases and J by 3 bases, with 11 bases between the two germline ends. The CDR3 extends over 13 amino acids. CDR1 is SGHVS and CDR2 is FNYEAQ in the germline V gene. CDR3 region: CASSPDSNYEQYF. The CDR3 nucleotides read TGTGCCAGCAGCCCGGACAGTAACTACGAGCAGTACTTC. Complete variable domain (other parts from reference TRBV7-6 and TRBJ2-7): GAGVSQSPRYKVTKRGQDVALRCDPISGHVSLYWYRQALGQGPEFLTYFNYEAQQDKSGLPNDRFSAERPEGSISTLTIQRTEQRDSAMYRCASSPDSNYEQYFGPGTRLTVT.

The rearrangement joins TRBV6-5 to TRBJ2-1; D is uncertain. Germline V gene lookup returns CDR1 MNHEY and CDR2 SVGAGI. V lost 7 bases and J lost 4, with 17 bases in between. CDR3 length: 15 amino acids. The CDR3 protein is CASNMGRSAYNEQFF. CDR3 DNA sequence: TGTGCCAGCAATATGGGTCGATCAGCTTACAATGAGCAGTTCTTC.

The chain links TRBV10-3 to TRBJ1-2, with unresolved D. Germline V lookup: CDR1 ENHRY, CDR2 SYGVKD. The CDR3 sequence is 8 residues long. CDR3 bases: TGTTCGTATCGTGGCTACACCTTC. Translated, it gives CSYRGYTF.

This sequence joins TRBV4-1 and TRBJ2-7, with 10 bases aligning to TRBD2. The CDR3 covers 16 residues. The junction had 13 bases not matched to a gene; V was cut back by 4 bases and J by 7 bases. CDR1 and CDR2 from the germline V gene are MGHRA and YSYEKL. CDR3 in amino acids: CASSPPAGLATGEQYF. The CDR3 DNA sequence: TGCGCCAGCAGCCCCCCCGCGGGACTAGCGACGGGGGAGCAGTACTTC.

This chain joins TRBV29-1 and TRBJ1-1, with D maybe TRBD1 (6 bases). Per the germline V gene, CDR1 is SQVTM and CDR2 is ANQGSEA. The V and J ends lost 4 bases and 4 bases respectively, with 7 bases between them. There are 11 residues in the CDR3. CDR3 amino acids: CSVARGTEAFF. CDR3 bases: TGCAGCGTTGCCAGGGGCACTGAAGCTTTCTTT.

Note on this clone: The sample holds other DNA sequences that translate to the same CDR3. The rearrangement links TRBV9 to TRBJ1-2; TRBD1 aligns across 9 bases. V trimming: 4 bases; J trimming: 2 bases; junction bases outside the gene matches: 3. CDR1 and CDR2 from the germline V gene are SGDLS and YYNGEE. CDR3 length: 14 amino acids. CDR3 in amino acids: CASSPGQGNYGYTF. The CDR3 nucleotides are TGTGCCAGCAGCCCTGGACAGGGGAACTATGGCTACACCTTC.

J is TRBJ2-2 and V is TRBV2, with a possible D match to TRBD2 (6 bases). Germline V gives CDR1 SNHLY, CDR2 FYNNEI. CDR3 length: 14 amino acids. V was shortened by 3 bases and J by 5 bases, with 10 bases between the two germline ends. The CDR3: CASSDWDSTGELFF. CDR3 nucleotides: TGTGCCAGCAGTGATTGGGACTCTACCGGGGAGCTGTTTTTT.